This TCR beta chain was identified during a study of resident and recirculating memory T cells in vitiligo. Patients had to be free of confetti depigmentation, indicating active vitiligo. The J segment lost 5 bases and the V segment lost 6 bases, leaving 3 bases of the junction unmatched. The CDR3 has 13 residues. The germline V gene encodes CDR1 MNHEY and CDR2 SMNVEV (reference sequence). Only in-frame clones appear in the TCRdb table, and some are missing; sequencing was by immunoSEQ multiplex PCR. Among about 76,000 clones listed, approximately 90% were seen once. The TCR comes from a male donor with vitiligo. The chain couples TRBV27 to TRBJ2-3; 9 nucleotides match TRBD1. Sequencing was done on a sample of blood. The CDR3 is CASRGTGRDTQYF. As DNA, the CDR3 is TGTGCCAGCAGGGGGACAGGGAGAGATACGCAGTATTTT.